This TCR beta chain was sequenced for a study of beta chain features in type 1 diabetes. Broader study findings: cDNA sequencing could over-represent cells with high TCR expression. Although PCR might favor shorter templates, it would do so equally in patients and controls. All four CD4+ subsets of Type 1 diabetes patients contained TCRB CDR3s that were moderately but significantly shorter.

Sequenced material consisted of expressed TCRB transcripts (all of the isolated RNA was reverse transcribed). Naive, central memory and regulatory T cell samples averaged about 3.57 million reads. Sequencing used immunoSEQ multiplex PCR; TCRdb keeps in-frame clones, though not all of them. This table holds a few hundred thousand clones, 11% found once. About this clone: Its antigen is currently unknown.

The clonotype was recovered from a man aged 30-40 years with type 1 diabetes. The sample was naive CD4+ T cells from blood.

CDR3 loop: CASSYSDSSYEQYF. The CDR3 bases are TGTGCCAGCAGTTACTCCGACAGCTCCTACGAGCAGTACTTC. The rearrangement links TRBV6-5 to TRBJ2-7, with a tentative D call TRBD1 (5 bases). The length of the CDR3 is 14 residues. Trimming pared 0 bases from V and 0 bases from J, leaving 6 bases between. In germline, CDR1 is MNHEY, CDR2 SVGAGI.